The clone carrying this TCR beta chain was counted many times. This entry belongs to a study of T cells in Graves' hyperthyroidism and ophthalmopathy. Amplification targeted TCR beta CDR3 regions from RNA transcripts. RT-PCR in the first round (using the HTBI primer set) targeted the TCR CDR3. TCRdb fed the multiplex PCR reads into MiXCR, producing one record per CDR3 protein. The data contain around 340,000 distinct CDR3 sequences, 11% to 15% of them singletons. Pregnant or lactating patients were excluded, as were those with uncontrolled infection or other autoimmune disease. The sequenced material came from blood. The clonotype comes from a woman in her 30s with Graves' hyperthyroidism.

This CDR3 reads CSAREGGYGQGTEAFF. The CDR3 region has the DNA TGCAGTGCTAGAGAGGGCGGGTATGGACAGGGCACTGAAGCTTTCTTT. The chain has TRBV20-1 and TRBJ1-1; 8 bases are shared with TRBD1. Trimming removed 0 bases from V and 4 bases from J; junction bases left unmatched: 10. Germline V gene sequence: CDR1 DFQATT, CDR2 SNEGSKA (reference sequence). The length of the CDR3 is 16 residues.